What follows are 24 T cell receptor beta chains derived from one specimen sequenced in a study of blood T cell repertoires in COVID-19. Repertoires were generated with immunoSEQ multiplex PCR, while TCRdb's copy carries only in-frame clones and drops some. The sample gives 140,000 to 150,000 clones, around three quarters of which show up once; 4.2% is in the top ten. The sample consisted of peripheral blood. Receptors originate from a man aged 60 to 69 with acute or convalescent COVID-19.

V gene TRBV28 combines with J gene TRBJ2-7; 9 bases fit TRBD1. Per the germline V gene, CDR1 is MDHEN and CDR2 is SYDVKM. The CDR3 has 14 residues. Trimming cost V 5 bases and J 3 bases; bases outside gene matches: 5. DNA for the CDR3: TGTGCCAGCAGTCCCGGGACAGGGAGCTACGAGCAGTACTTC. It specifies CASSPGTGSYEQYF.

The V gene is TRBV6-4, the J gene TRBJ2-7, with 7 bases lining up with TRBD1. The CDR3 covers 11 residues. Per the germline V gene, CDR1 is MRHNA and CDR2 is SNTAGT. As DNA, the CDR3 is TGTGCTAGACCCGACAGGGACGAGCAGTACTTC. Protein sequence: CARPDRDEQYF.

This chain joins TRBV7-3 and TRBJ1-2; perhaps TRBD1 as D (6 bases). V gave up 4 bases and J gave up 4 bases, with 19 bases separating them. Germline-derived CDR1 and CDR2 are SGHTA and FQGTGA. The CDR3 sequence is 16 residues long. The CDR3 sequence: CASSSLPGANPYGYTF. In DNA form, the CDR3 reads TGTGCCAGCAGCTCCCTACCAGGGGCAAACCCCTATGGCTACACCTTC.

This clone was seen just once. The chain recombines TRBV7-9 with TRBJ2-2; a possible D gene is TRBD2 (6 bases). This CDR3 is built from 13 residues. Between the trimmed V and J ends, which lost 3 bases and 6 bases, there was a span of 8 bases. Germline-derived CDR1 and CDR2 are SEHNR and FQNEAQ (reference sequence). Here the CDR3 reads CASSFGGAGELFF. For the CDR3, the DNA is TGTGCCAGCAGCTTTGGCGGGGCCGGGGAGCTGTTTTTT.

CDR3 coding DNA: TGTGCCAGCTCACCGGGACAGTTCTATGGCTACACCTTC. Translation gives CASSPGQFYGYTF. This rearrangement joins TRBV18 to TRBJ1-2, with 7 bases that match TRBD1. This CDR3 has 13 residues. CDR1 KGHSH and CDR2 LQKENI come from the germline V gene. V gave up 3 bases and J gave up 4 bases; unmatched junction bases: 2.

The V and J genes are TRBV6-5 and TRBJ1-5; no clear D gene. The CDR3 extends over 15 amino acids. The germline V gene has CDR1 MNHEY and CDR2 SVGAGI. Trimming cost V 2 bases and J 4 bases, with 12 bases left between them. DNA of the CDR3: TGTGCCAGCAGTTACGGCGCAGGCACAAATCAGCCCCAGCATTTT. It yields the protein CASSYGAGTNQPQHF.

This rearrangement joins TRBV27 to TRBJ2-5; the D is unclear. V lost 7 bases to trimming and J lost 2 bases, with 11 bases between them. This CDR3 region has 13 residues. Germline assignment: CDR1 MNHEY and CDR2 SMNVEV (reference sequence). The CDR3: CASTPHGQETQYF. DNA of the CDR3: TGTGCCAGCACTCCACATGGTCAAGAGACCCAGTACTTC.

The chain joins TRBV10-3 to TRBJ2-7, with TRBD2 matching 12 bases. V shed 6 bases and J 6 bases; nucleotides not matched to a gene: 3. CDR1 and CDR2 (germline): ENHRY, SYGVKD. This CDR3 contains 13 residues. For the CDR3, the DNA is TGTGCCATCAGCCTAGCGGGAGGGAGCGAGCAGTACTTC. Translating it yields CAISLAGGSEQYF.

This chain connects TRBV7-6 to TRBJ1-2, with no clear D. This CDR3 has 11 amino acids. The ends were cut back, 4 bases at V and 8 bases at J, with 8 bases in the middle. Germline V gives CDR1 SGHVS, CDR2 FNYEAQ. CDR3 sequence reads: CASSSLGGYTF. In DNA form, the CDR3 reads TGTGCCAGCAGCTCACTCGGGGGCTACACCTTC.

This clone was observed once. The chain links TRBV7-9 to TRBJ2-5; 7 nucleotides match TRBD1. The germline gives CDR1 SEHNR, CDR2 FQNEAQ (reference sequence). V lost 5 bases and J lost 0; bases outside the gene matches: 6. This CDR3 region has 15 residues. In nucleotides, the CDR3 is TGTGCCAGCAGCCCAGGACAGGCTAACCAAGAGACCCAGTACTTC. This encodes CASSPGQANQETQYF.

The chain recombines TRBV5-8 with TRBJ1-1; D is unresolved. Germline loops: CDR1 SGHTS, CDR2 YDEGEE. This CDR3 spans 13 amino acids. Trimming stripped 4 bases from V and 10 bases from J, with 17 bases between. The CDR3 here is CASSKGRALGAFF. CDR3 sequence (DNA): TGTGCCAGCAGCAAAGGGAGAGCTCTAGGAGCTTTCTTT.

CDR3 loop: CATSRDQGAANSYTF. In DNA form, the CDR3 reads TGTGCCACCAGCAGAGATCAAGGGGCCGCGAATAGCTACACCTTC. The chain links TRBV15 to TRBJ1-2, with a tentative D call TRBD1 (5 bases). CDR1 and CDR2 (germline): LNHNV, YYDKDF (reference sequence). The CDR3 consists of 15 residues. V was cut by 0 bases and J by 9 bases, with 17 bases left in between. Full variable domain (remainder filled in from reference TRBV15 and TRBJ1-2): DAMVIQNPRYQVTQFGKPVTLSCSQTLNHNVMYWYQQKSSQAPKLLFHYYDKDFNNEADTPDNFQSRRPNTSFCFLDIRSPGLGDTAMYLCATSRDQGAANSYTFGSGTRLTVV.

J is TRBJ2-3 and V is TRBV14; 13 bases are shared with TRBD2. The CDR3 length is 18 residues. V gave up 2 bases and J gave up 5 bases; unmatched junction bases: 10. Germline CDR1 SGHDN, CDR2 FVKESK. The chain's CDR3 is CASSQPYGLAGAGDTQYF. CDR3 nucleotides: TGTGCCAGCAGCCAACCTTACGGACTAGCGGGAGCTGGAGATACGCAGTATTTT.

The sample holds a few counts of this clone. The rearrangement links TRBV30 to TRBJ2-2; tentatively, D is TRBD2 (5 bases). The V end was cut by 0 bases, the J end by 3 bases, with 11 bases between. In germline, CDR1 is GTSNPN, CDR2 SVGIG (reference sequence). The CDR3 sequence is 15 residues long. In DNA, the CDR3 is TGTGCCTGGAGTGTAGGAGGAATTGACACCGGGGAGCTGTTTTTT. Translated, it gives CAWSVGGIDTGELFF.

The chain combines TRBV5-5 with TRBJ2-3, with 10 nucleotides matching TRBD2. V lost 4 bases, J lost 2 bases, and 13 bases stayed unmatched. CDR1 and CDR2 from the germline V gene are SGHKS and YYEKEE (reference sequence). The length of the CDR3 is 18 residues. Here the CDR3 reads CASSQTGVGTSDTDTQYF. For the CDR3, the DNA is TGTGCCAGCAGCCAAACAGGGGTCGGGACTAGCGACACAGATACGCAGTATTTT.

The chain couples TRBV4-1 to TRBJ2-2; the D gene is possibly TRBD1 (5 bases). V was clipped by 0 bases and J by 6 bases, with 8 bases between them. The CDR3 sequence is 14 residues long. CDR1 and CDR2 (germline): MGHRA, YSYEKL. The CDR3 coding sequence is TGCGCCAGCAGCCAAGATAAGACAGCCGGGGAGCTGTTTTTT. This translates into CASSQDKTAGELFF.

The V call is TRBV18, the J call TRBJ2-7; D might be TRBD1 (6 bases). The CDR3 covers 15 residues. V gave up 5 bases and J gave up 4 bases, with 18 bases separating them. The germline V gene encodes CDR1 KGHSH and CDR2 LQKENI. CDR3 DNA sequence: TGTGCCAGCTCAGGGGGCCCAACGGGTCTATACGAGCAGTACTTC. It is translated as CASSGGPTGLYEQYF.

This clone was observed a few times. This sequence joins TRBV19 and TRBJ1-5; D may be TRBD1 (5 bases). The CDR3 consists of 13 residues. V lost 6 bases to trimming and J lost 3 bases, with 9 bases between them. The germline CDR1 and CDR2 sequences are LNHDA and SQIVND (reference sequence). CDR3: CASSPGLNQPQHF. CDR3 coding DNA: TGTGCCAGTAGCCCGGGACTCAATCAGCCCCAGCATTTT.

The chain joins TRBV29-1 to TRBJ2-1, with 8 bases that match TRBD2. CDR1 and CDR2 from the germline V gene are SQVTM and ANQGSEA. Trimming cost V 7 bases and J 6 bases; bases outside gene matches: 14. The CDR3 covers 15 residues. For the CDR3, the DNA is TGCAGCGCCCAAGTCCCGGGACTAGGACCCAATGAGCAGTTCTTC. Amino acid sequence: CSAQVPGLGPNEQFF.

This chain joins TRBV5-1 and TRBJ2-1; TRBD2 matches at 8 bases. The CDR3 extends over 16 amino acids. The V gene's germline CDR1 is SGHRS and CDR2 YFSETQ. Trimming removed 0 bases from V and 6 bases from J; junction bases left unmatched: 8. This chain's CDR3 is CASSLVGGLGSNEQFF. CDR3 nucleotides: TGCGCCAGCAGCTTGGTTGGGGGACTAGGATCCAATGAGCAGTTCTTC.

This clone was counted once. CDR3 sequence reads: CAPFTGLAGHNEQFF. In nucleotides, the CDR3 is TGTGCCCCATTCACCGGGCTAGCGGGACACAATGAGCAGTTCTTC. The chain uses TRBV24-1 and TRBJ2-1; 9 bases map to TRBD2. Germline V gene data show CDR1 as KGHDR and CDR2 as SFDVKD. The CDR3 has 15 amino acids. J was trimmed by 5 bases and V by 12 bases; bases with no gene match: 13.

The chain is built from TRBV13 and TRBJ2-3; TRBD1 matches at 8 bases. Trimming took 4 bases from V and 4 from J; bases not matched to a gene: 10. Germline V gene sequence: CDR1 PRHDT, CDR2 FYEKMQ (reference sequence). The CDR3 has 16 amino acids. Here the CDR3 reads CASSSRPDRDADTQYF. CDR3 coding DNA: TGTGCCAGCAGCTCCCGACCGGACAGGGACGCAGATACGCAGTATTTT.

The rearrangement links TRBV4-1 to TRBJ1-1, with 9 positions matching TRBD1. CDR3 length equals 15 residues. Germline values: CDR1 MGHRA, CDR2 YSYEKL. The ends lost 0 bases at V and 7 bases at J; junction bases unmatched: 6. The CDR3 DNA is TGCGCCAGCAGCCAAGATGAGACAGGGGGTTTTGAAGCTTTCTTT. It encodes CASSQDETGGFEAFF.

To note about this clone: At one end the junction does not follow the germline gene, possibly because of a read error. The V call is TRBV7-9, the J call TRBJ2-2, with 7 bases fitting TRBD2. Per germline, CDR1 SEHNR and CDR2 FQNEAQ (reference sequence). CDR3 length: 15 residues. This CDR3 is CANSLLAGVAGELFF. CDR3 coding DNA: TGTGCCAACAGCTTACTCGCGGGAGTTGCCGGGGAGCTGTTTTTT.